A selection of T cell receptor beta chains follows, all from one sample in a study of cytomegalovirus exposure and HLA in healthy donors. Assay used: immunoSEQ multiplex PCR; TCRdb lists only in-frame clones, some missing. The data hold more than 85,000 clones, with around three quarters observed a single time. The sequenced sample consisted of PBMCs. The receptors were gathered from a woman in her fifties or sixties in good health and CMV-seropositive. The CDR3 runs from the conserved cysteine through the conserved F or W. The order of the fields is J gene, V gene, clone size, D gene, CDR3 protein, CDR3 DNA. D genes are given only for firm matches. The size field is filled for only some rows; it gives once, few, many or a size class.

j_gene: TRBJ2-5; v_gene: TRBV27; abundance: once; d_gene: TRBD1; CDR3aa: CASSLRTGQETQYF; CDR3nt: TGTGCCAGCAGTTTAAGGACAGGGCAAGAGACCCAGTACTTC
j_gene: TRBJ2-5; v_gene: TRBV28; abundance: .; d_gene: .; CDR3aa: CATRPGTREETQYF; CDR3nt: TGTGCCACTCGTCCCGGGACAAGGGAAGAGACCCAGTACTTC
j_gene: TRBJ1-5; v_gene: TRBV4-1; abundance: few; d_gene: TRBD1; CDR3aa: CASSHTTGSNQPQHF; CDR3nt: TGCGCCAGCAGCCATACGACAGGGAGCAATCAGCCCCAGCATTTT
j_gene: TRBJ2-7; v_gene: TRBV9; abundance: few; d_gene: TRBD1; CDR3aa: CASSVGQGSPYEQYF; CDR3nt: TGTGCCAGCAGCGTCGGACAGGGGTCCCCCTACGAGCAGTACTTC
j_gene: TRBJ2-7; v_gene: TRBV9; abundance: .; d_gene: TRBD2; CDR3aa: CASSSGTSYEQYF; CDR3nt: TGTGCCAGCAGCTCCGGGACTAGCTACGAGCAGTACTTC
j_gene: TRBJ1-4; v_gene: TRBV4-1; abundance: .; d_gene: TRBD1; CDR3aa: CVSSPPLGGRGNEKLFF; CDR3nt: TGCGTCAGCAGCCCCCCGCTAGGGGGCAGGGGTAATGAAAAACTGTTTTTT
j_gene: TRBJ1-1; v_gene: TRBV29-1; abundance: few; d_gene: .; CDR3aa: CSGEGSMNTEAFF; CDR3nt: TGCAGCGGTGAGGGCAGCATGAACACTGAAGCTTTCTTT
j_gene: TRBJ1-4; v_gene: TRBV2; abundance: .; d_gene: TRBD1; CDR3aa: CASSRGQGDEKLFF; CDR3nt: TGTGCCAGCAGCCGGGGACAGGGGGATGAAAAACTGTTTTTT
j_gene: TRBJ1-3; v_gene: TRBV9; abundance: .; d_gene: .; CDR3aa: CASSGQASSGNTIYF; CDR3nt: TGTGCCAGCAGCGGACAGGCCTCCTCTGGAAACACCATATATTTT
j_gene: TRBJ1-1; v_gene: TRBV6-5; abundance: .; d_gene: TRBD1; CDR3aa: CASSRDSRAFF; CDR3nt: TGTGCCAGCAGTCGGGACAGTCGAGCTTTCTTT
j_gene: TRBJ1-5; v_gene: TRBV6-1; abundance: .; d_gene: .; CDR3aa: CASSVPGLPSEPQHF; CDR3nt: TGTGCCAGCAGTGTCCCCGGACTCCCGTCCGAGCCCCAGCATTTT
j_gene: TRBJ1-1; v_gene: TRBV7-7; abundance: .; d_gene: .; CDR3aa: CASSLSLNTEAFF; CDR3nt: TGTGCTAGCAGCTTATCGTTGAACACTGAAGCTTTCTTT
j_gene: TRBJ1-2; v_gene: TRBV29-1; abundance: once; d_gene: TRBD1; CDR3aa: CSVGPPGTGEGGYTF; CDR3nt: TGCAGCGTTGGGCCCCCCGGGACAGGGGAAGGGGGCTACACCTTC
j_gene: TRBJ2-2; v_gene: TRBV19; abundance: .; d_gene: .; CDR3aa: CASSMRGPNTGELFF; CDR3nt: TGTGCCAGTAGTATGCGGGGTCCGAACACCGGGGAGCTGTTTTTT
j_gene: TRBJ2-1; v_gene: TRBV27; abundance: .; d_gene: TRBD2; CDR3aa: CASSENRGLAGGNSYNEQFF; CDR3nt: TGTGCCAGCAGTGAGAACCGGGGACTAGCGGGAGGTAATTCCTACAATGAGCAGTTCTTC
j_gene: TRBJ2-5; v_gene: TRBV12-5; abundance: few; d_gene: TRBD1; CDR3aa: CASAETGASETQYF; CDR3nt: TGTGCTAGTGCGGAGACAGGGGCTAGTGAGACCCAGTACTTC
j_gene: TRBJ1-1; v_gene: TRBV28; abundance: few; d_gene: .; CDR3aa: CASRGQATEAFF; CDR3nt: TGTGCCAGCAGGGGGCAGGCCACTGAAGCTTTCTTT
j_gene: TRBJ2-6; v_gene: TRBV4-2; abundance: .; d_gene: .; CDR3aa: CASSLSAQGSGANVLTF; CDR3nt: TGTGCCAGCAGCCTCTCCGCTCAGGGTTCTGGGGCCAACGTCCTGACTTTC
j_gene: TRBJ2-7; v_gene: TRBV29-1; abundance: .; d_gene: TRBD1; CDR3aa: CSVEPGGFGSYEQYF; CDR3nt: TGCAGCGTTGAACCAGGGGGCTTTGGTTCCTACGAGCAGTACTTC
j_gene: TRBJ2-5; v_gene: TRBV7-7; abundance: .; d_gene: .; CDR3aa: CASSSEMGETQYF; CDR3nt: TGTGCTAGCAGCTCGGAAATGGGCGAGACCCAGTACTTC
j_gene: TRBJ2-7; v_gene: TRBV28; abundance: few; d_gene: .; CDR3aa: CASNRRAPYEQYF; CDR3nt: TGTGCCAGCAATAGGAGGGCCCCCTACGAGCAGTACTTC
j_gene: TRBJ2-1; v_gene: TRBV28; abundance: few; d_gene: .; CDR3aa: CASSLRQGEQFF; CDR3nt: TGTGCCAGCAGTTTAAGGCAGGGTGAGCAGTTCTTC
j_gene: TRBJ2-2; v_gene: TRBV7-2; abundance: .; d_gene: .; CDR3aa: CASSLVVTSGGELFF; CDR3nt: TGTGCCAGCAGCTTAGTAGTCACGTCGGGTGGGGAGCTGTTTTTT
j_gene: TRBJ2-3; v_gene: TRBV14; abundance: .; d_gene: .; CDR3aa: CASSPRQFRTDTQYF; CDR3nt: TGTGCCAGCAGCCCCCGACAGTTTCGCACAGATACGCAGTATTTT
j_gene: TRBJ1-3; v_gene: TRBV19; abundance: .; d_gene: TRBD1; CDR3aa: CASSPRQGTRGNTIYF; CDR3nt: TGTGCCAGTAGTCCCCGACAGGGAACGAGAGGAAACACCATATATTTT
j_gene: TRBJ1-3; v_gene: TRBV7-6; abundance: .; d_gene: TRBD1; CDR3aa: CASSLTRGLDTIYF; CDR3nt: TGTGCCAGCAGCTTAACCAGGGGGTTGGACACCATATATTTT
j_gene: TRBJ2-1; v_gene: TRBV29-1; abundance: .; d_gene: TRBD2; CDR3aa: CSGLAGVYNEQFF; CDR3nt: TGCAGCGGACTAGCGGGAGTCTACAATGAGCAGTTCTTC
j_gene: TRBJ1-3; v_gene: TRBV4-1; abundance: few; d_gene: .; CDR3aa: CASSQLTGLNTIYF; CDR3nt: TGCGCCAGCAGCCAACTAACAGGCTTAAACACCATATATTTT
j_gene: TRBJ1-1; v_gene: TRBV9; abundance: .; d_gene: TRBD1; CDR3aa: CASSARDRNTEAFF; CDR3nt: TGTGCCAGCAGCGCCCGGGACAGGAACACTGAAGCTTTCTTT
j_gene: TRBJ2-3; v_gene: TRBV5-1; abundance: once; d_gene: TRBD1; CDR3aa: CASSSDREPQGTQYF; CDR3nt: TGCGCCAGCAGCTCCGACAGGGAGCCTCAGGGTACGCAGTATTTT
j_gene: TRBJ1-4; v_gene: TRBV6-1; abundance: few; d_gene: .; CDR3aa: CASSENRATNEKLFF; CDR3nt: TGTGCCAGCAGTGAGAACAGAGCAACTAATGAAAAACTGTTTTTT
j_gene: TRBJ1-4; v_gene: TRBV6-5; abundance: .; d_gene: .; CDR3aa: CASSRDSTDEKLFF; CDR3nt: TGTGCCAGCAGTCGAGACAGTACTGATGAAAAACTGTTTTTT
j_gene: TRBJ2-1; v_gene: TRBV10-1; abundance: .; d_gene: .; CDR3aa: CASSGVSSGHEQFF; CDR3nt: TGCGCCAGCAGTGGTGTGTCGTCAGGCCATGAGCAGTTCTTC
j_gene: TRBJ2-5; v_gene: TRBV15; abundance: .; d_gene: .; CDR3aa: CATSTTGLGTQYF; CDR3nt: TGTGCCACCAGTACAACAGGGTTGGGGACCCAGTACTTC
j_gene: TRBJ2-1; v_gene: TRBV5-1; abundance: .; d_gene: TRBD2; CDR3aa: CASSQTSGRNNEQFF; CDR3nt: TGCGCCAGCAGCCAAACCAGCGGGAGAAACAATGAGCAGTTCTTC
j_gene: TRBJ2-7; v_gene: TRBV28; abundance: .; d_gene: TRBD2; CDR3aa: CASRQGLAGAYEQYF; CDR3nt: TGTGCCAGCAGACAGGGACTAGCGGGAGCGTACGAGCAGTACTTC
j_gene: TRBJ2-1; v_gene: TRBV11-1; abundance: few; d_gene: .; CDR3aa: CASSLNWEQFF; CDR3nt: TGTGCCAGCAGCTTGAACTGGGAGCAGTTCTTC
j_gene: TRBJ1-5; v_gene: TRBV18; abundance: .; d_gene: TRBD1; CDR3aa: CASSPAGGHQPQHF; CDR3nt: TGTGCCAGCTCACCGGCAGGGGGACATCAGCCCCAGCATTTT
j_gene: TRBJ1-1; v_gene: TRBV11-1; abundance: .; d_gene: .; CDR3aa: CASSGGVMNTEAFF; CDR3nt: TGTGCCAGCAGCGGAGGAGTTATGAACACTGAAGCTTTCTTT
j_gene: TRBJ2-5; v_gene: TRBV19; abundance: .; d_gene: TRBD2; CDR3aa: CASSIVRGAGEKETQYF; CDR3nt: TGTGCCAGTAGTATTGTTCGTGGAGCGGGGGAGAAAGAGACCCAGTACTTC
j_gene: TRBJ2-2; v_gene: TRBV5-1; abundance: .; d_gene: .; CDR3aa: CASSSLLENTGELFF; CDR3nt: TGCGCCAGCAGCTCACTACTAGAGAACACCGGGGAGCTGTTTTTT
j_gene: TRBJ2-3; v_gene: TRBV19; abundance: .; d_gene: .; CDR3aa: CASSSPTRGEGVSTQYF; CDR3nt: TGTGCCAGTAGTAGCCCGACAAGGGGCGAAGGAGTGTCCACGCAGTATTTT